The TCR beta chain under discussion was sequenced for a study of tumor-infiltrating lymphocytes in primary liver carcinoma. This clonotype appeared a single time. The junction departs from the called germline gene at one end, perhaps through a read error. Blood RNA was derived from unsorted whole blood, and germline DNA was extracted too. TCR beta cDNA was reverse-transcribed from 500 ng of total RNA. The reaction used a constant-region primer and ProtoScript II reverse transcriptase. Three-round nested multiplex PCR performed with slightly modified ARM-PCR produced the TCR beta libraries. Running roughly 10 cycles apiece, the first two PCR rounds relied on TRBV1-TRBV30 forward primers together with a C-beta reverse primer. Using its own MiXCR run on the multiplex PCR reads, TCRdb lists one record per CDR3 protein. The sample carries approximately 310,000 distinct CDR3 sequences, about 60% recorded once.

The germline V gene encodes CDR1 SGHNT and CDR2 YYREEE (reference sequence). This CDR3 has 16 residues. V is TRBV5-4 and J is TRBJ2-7, with a tentative D call TRBD2 (6 bases). The TCR was taken from a man in his forties with primary liver carcinoma and hepatitis B virus infection. The sample was peripheral blood. The CDR3 region has the DNA TGTGCCAGCAACTTGGAGGGTCGGCTAACGCCTTACAAGCAGTACTTC. Its translation is CASNLEGRLTPYKQYF.